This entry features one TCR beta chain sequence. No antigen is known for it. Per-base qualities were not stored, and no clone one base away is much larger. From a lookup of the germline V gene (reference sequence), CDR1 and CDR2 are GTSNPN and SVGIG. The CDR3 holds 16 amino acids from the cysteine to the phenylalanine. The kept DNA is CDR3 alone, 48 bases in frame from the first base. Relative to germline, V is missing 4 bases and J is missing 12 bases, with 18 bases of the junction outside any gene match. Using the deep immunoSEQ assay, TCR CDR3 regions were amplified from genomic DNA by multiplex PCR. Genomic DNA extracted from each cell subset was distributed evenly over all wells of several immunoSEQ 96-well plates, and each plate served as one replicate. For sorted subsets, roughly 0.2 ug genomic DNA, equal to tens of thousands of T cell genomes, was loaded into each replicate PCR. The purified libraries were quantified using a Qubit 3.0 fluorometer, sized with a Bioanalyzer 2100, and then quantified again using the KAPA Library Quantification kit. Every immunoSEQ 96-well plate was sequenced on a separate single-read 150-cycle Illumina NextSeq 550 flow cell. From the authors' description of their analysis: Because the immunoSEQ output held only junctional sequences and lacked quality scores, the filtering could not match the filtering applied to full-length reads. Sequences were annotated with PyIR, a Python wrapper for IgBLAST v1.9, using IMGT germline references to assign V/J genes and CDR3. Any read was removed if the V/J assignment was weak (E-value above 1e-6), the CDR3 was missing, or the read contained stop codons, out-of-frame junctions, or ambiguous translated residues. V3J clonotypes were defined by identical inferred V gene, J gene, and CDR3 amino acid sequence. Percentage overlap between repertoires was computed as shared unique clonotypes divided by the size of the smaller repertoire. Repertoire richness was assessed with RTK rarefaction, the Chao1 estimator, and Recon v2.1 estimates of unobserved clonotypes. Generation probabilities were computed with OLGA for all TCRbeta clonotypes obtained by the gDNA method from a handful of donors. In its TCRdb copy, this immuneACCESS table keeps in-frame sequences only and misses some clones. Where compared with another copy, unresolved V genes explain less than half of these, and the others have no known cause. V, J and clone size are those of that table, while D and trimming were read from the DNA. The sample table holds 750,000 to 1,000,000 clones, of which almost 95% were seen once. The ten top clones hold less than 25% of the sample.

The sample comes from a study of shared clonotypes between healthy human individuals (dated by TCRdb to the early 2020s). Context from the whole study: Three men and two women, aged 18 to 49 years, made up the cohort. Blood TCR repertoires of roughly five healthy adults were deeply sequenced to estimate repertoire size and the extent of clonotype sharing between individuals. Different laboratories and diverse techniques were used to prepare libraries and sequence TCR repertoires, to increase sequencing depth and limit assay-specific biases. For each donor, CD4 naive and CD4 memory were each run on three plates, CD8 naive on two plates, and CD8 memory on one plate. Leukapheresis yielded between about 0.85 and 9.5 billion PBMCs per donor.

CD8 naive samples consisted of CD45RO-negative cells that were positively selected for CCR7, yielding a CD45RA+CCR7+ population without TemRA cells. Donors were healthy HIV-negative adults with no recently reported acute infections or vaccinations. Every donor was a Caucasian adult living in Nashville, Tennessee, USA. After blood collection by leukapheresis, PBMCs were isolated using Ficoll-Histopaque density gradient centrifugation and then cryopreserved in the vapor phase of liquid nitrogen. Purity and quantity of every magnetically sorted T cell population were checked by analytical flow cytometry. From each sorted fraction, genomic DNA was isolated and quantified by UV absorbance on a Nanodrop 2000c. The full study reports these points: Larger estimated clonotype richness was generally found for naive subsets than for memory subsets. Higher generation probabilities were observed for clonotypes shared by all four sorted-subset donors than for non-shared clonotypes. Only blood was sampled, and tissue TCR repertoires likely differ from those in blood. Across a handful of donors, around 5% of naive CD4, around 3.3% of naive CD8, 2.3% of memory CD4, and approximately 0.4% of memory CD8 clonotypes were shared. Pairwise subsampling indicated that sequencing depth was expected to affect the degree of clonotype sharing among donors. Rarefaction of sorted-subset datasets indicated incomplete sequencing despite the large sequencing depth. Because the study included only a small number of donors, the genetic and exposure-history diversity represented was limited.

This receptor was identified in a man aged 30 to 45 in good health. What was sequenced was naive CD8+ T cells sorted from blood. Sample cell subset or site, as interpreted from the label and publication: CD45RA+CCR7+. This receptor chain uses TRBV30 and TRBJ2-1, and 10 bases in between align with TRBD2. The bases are TGTGCCTGGAATAATGACTTGGCTAGCGGGAGATATGGGCAGTTCTTC. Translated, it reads CAWNNDLASGRYGQFF.